This T cell receptor beta chain was recovered during a study of T cells in Graves' hyperthyroidism and ophthalmopathy (dated by TCRdb to the late 2010s). Study-level background: Peripheral blood samples were taken at the time of initial diagnosis, prior to any treatment. An independent validation cohort of under 20 hyperthyroidism patients and more than 15 patients who later progressed to ophthalmopathy tested prospective prediction of ophthalmopathy. The study also compared thyroid tissue and blood T-cell repertoires from several Graves' hyperthyroidism patients. The 85 to 100 discovery patients were divided at random into training and test sets in a 7:3 ratio. According to the paper, TCR Vbeta CDR3 sequencing was carried out on over 130 peripheral blood samples, which came from under 50 ophthalmopathy, around 74 hyperthyroidism and approximately 17 progressor patients. After sampling, hyperthyroidism patients received methimazole starting at 30 mg daily, and ophthalmopathy patients received high-dose intravenous methylprednisolone. TCR V-J signatures able to tell the groups apart were searched for in a discovery cohort of 90 to 100 patients, of whom more than 40 had Graves' ophthalmopathy and around 58 had stable Graves' hyperthyroidism. The study at large found these results: In validation, the model predicted progression to ophthalmopathy a median of roughly 6.2 months before onset, with about 70% sensitivity and 72.22% specificity. In cross-validation, a model built on a 13 V-J signature told ophthalmopathy apart from stable hyperthyroidism with less than 90% sensitivity and roughly 81% specificity, and in testing the same model reached 80%/75%. No statistical method was used to set the sample size in advance, and investigators knew the group allocation. Blood samples also contained most of the expanded thyroid clonotypes (frequency above 0.001), which suggests that blood repertoires may reflect thyroid immune responses.

Graves' hyperthyroidism was defined as stable when no progression to ophthalmopathy occurred over 18 months of follow-up. Hyperthyroidism patients were newly diagnosed, had a disease duration of under 2 months, and were aged 18 to 65 years. Any patient with an uncontrolled infection, another autoimmune disease, pregnancy or lactation was excluded. Clinical symptoms, serum thyroxine and TRAb, thyroid ultrasound, and orbital computed tomography formed the basis for the diagnoses. PBMCs were isolated from approximately 10 ml of fresh peripheral blood by Ficoll-Paque density gradient centrifugation. Total RNA was extracted with Trizol reagent, and quality was checked on an Agilent 2100 Bioanalyzer. This clonotype was observed many times. The antigen this receptor binds is unknown. No much larger clone exists at a distance of one base, and base qualities are not known. The TCR beta CDR3 regions were amplified from the RNA transcripts. For the first round of RT-PCR on the TCR CDR3, the HTBI primer set was used together with the Qiagen OneStep RT-PCR kit. Libraries were constructed in a second round of multiplex PCR, after which size selection and purification were carried out. Paired-end sequencing of the libraries was performed with 100 bp reads on an Illumina HiSeq2000. On the authors' methods: SOAPnuke was used to process the raw data, throwing out any read that contained adapters or uncalled bases, had a mean Phred below 15, or lacked an exact constant-primer or identifier match. COPE v1.2.5 was used to merge the high-quality paired reads, and each unique nucleotide sequence was defined as a clonotype. MiTCR v1.1 was used to align clonotypes to the IMGT TRBV, TRBD and TRBJ reference segments. Analysis was restricted to V-J combinations with a frequency above 0.0001, which covered about 99% of repertoires. The TCS score was defined as F50 (clonal expansion) divided by E x V (chaos), with BLOSUM62-based TCRdist calculated between CDR3 peptides within each V-J. Welch's t-statistics and random forest reduced some 510 V-J features to around 14, which were used in a naive Bayes classifier (R e1071). The public reads were reanalyzed by TCRdb: fastp trimming at Q25, MiXCR alignment, in-frame beta chains only. One record per CDR3 amino acid sequence lists the most common genes and DNA. It is TCRdb's table, rather than the study itself, that gives the V and J calls and clone size. For this sample the table gives some 500,000 distinct CDR3 sequences, of which approximately 15% were detected only once. The ten most abundant clones make up around 17% of the sample.

V lost 4 bases and J lost 5 bases; the stretch between them is 12 bases long. The CDR3 runs 12 amino acids, cysteine and phenylalanine included. Of all the DNA, just the CDR3 is kept, 36 bases in frame from base 1. The germline V gene yields SQVTM for CDR1 and ANQGSEA for CDR2. Sequenced input: blood. The source is a young woman with Graves' hyperthyroidism. The chain links TRBV29-1 with TRBJ2-7, with a tentative D call of TRBD1 or TRBD2, each matching 5 bases. The CDR3 reads CSVAGDPHEQYF. The sequenced DNA is TGCAGCGTTGCCGGGGACCCCCACGAGCAGTACTTC.